This note documents a single T cell receptor beta chain sequence. Clones were sequenced by immunoSEQ multiplex PCR, and TCRdb holds only the in-frame ones, with some missing. The sample lists some 180,000 clones; 65% to 85% were seen once. J was trimmed by 7 bases and V by 0 bases; bases with no gene match: 7. The germline V gene has CDR1 WSHSY and CDR2 SAAADI. The CDR3 extends over 17 amino acids. The sample is drawn from a study of blood T cell repertoires in COVID-19. The origin of this receptor is a woman in her twenties or thirties who had been exposed to COVID-19. The chain couples TRBV10-2 to TRBJ1-6; TRBD1 matches at 9 bases. Sequenced material: PBMCs or T cells enriched from blood (not recorded which). CDR3 loop: CASSESRTGELNSPLHF. The CDR3 DNA sequence: TGCGCCAGCAGTGAGTCTAGGACAGGGGAACTGAATTCACCCCTCCACTTT.